This record covers a single TCR beta chain. Its antigen is as yet unknown. This record comes from a study of T cell responses to AZD1222 COVID-19 vaccine. Study conclusions and caveats: Every sample of the repertoires postdated the peak T cell response. Most donors were white British, females outnumbered males, and clonal diversity was possibly underestimated. Nearly half of spike-specific TCRs reportedly target variant regions that are unmutated in the B.1.351 and B.1.1.7 variants. CD4 TCRs associated with vaccination spanned spike, dominating at 160-218 and 743-854.

TCRdb keeps only in-frame clones here, not all; method: immunoSEQ multiplex PCR. Seen here are under 95,000 clones, about 88% observed once, and the top ten hold 6% to 7.5%. The CDR3 spans 18 residues. This chain links TRBV21-1 with TRBJ2-7; the table's D call of TRBD2 was not tested on the DNA. TRBV21-1 is a listed pseudogene. This sample comprised peripheral blood, obtained 28 days after the second AZD1222 dose. The sequence derives from an adult who received the AZD1222 COVID-19 vaccine. This CDR3 reads CASSKAGTSGSGPYEQYF. In nucleotides, the CDR3 is TGTGCCAGCAGCAAAGCCGGGACTAGCGGGAGTGGCCCATACGAGCAGTACTTC.